A selection of T cell receptor beta chains follows, all from one sample in a study of Ad26.COV2.S vaccination and SARS-CoV-2 variants. Profiled with immunoSEQ multiplex PCR; TCRdb holds only in-frame clones, not every one. In the table there are some 250,000 clones, 88% of which are singletons. Sequences were derived from peripheral blood, sampled in a trial of Ad26.COV2.S vaccine versus placebo. The receptors originated from a person aged 18 to 65 who received the Ad26.COV2.S COVID-19 vaccine or a placebo. CDR3s include the opening cysteine and the closing phenylalanine or tryptophan. A D gene is named only where the DNA matches it firmly. Clone sizes are given selectively: once, few, many, or a class where the clone is expanded.

v_gene	j_gene	d_gene	abundance	CDR3nt	CDR3aa
TRBV30	TRBJ2-2	TRBD1	once	TGTGCCTGGAGTGTAGGGACAGGGCACACCGGGGAGCTGTTTTTT	CAWSVGTGHTGELFF
TRBV19	TRBJ1-3	NA	NA	TGTGCCAGTAGTATCGGTCCAGGGCCACTCTCTGGAAACACCATATATTTT	CASSIGPGPLSGNTIYF
TRBV6-4	TRBJ1-3	NA	NA	TGTGCCAGCAGTGAATACGCCTATGAAGGGGGGCTGACTGGAAACACCATATATTTT	CASSEYAYEGGLTGNTIYF
TRBV18	TRBJ2-2	TRBD2	NA	TGTGCCAGCTCACAACAACTAGCGGGAGTGGAGCTGTTTTTT	CASSQQLAGVELFF
TRBV2	TRBJ2-3	TRBD1	NA	TGTGCCAGCATGTGGGACAGGGGTCGCACAGATACGCAGTATTTT	CASMWDRGRTDTQYF
TRBV12-3/TRBV12-4	TRBJ2-3	NA	NA	TGTGCCAGCAGTCCACCGTGGACAGATACGCAGTATTTT	CASSPPWTDTQYF
TRBV6-2/TRBV6-3	TRBJ2-6	NA	NA	TGTGCCAGCAGCAAAACAGGGTCTGGGGCCAACGTCCTGACTTTC	CASSKTGSGANVLTF
TRBV7-2	TRBJ2-4	TRBD1	NA	TGTGCCAGCAGCTTAGCGAGGGGGCTTCGGAACATTCAGTACTTC	CASSLARGLRNIQYF
TRBV30	TRBJ2-5	NA	once	TGTGCCTGGAGTCCGGGGGAGGGGGTGGCCCAGTACTTC	CAWSPGEGVAQYF
TRBV5-1	TRBJ2-1	TRBD2	NA	TGCGCCAGCAGCATACTAGCGGGAGGGGGGAATGAGCAGTTCTTC	CASSILAGGGNEQFF
TRBV5-4	TRBJ2-7	NA	NA	TGTGCCAGCAGCTTGTATACCGGAGAGCAGTACTTC	CASSLYTGEQYF
TRBV7-9	TRBJ2-7	TRBD1	NA	TGTGCCAGCAGCTTAGCACAGGGGGACTACGAGCAGTACTTC	CASSLAQGDYEQYF
TRBV2	TRBJ1-2	NA	NA	TGTGCCAGCAGTGGAGAGACAGGCTATGGCTACACCTTC	CASSGETGYGYTF
TRBV13	TRBJ2-2	NA	NA	TGTGCCAGCAGCCGGGGGGCGACGGTGTTTTTT	CASSRGATVFF
TRBV4-3	TRBJ1-2	NA	NA	TGCGCCAGCAGCCCCGATGGGACTCACTATGGCTACACCTTC	CASSPDGTHYGYTF
TRBV7-2	TRBJ1-1	TRBD1	NA	TGTGCCAGCAGCTCACAGGGGGGGAACACTGAAGCTTTCTTT	CASSSQGGNTEAFF
TRBV5-5	TRBJ2-3	NA	NA	TGTGCCAGCAGCTCTAACAGCCCATCGGTTGTCGGCACAGATACGCAGTATTTT	CASSSNSPSVVGTDTQYF
TRBV30	TRBJ1-3	NA	NA	TGTGCCTGGAGGCGACAGGACGAACCTGGAAACACCATATATTTT	CAWRRQDEPGNTIYF
TRBV6-5	TRBJ1-2	TRBD1	NA	TGTGCCAGCAGTTACTCGAACGGTCAGGGGGCCGGAGGCTACACCTTC	CASSYSNGQGAGGYTF
TRBV30	TRBJ1-1	TRBD1	few	TGTGCCTGGACCTCAGGGGGGACAGGGAACACTGAAGCTTTCTTT	CAWTSGGTGNTEAFF
TRBV4-1	TRBJ2-1	TRBD2	once	TGCGCCAGCAGCCAAGATACGGCGGGAGGAAAAGAGTTCTTC	CASSQDTAGGKEFF
TRBV11-3	TRBJ2-5	NA	few	TGTGCCAGCAGACGCCGCTCGGGCCCACCCGAAGAGACCCAGTACTTC	CASRRRSGPPEETQYF
TRBV21-1	TRBJ2-1	NA	NA	TGTGCCAGCAGCAAACAAAGGCGGGGGGCCAACTACAATGAGCAGTTCTTC	CASSKQRRGANYNEQFF
TRBV27	TRBJ1-4	NA	NA	TGTGCCAGCAGTTTAACAGGACGAGCTAATGAAAAACTGTTTTTT	CASSLTGRANEKLFF
TRBV7-9	TRBJ2-7	NA	NA	TGTGCCAGCAGCCACTGGGCAACGGGGAGCTACGAGCAGTACTTC	CASSHWATGSYEQYF
TRBV7-3	TRBJ2-2	NA	NA	TGTGCCAGCAGCGAACAGCCCAACACCGGGGAGCTGTTTTTT	CASSEQPNTGELFF
TRBV28	TRBJ2-3	NA	NA	TGTGCCAGCAGCGCTCCGGGGGGCGCGCAGTATTTT	CASSAPGGAQYF
TRBV28	TRBJ1-5	TRBD1	once	TGTGCCAGCACCCAAACAGGGGAGGGCAATCAGCCCCAGCATTTT	CASTQTGEGNQPQHF
TRBV18	TRBJ2-5	NA	NA	TGTGCCAGCTCACCAGGCGAGACCCAGTACTTC	CASSPGETQYF
TRBV19	TRBJ2-1	NA	NA	TGTGCCAGTAGTATATCCGGGGGTCTTGTCGATGAGCAGTTCTTC	CASSISGGLVDEQFF
TRBV6-5	TRBJ2-6	NA	NA	TGTGCCAGCAGAAATCAGCCCTCTGGGGCCAACGTCCTGACTTTC	CASRNQPSGANVLTF
TRBV5-4	TRBJ2-7	NA	NA	TGTGCCAGCAGCTTGGAGGCAGGGTATATTCTCGAGCAGTACTTC	CASSLEAGYILEQYF
TRBV2	TRBJ1-5	NA	NA	TGTGCCAGCAGGGGGGAAGATCAGCCCCAGCATTTT	CASRGEDQPQHF
TRBV3-1/TRBV3-2	TRBJ2-1	NA	NA	TGTGCCAGCAGTCCTCAGCCGGACCCCTCCTACAATGAGCAGTTCTTC	CASSPQPDPSYNEQFF
TRBV11-3	TRBJ2-1	TRBD2	NA	TGTGCCAGCAGCTTGTCGACTAGCTGGGGAATGCACAATGAGCAGTTCTTC	CASSLSTSWGMHNEQFF
TRBV2	TRBJ1-1	TRBD1	NA	TGTGCCATCGAGGACAGGGGCACTGAAGCTTTCTTT	CAIEDRGTEAFF
TRBV5-1	TRBJ2-2	NA	NA	TGCGCCAGCAGCTTGGACAGGACCGGGGAGCTGTTTTTT	CASSLDRTGELFF
TRBV9	TRBJ2-4	NA	NA	TGTGCCAGCAGCGGCAGCGTAGCCAAAAACATTCAGTACTTC	CASSGSVAKNIQYF
TRBV7-8	TRBJ1-2	TRBD1	NA	TGTGCCAGCAGCTTAACCGGGACAGGGAAATCGGGCTACACCTTC	CASSLTGTGKSGYTF
TRBV5-1	TRBJ1-2	TRBD1	NA	TGCGCCAGCAGCAATACGACAGGGGGCAGCTATGGCTACACCTTC	CASSNTTGGSYGYTF
TRBV25-1	TRBJ1-1	NA	NA	TGTGCCAGCAGTGGCCGGGGAGGGCCCGACCCCTGGGGCACTGAAGCTTTCTTT	CASSGRGGPDPWGTEAFF
TRBV28	TRBJ2-4	TRBD1	NA	TGTGCCATAACAGGGGGCGCGGCCAAAAACATTCAGTACTTC	CAITGGAAKNIQYF
TRBV10-3	TRBJ2-7	NA	NA	TGTGCCATCAGTGAGATGGACGAGCAGTACTTC	CAISEMDEQYF
TRBV28	TRBJ2-1	TRBD2	few	TGTGCCAGCAGTATCGCGGGACTAGCGGGGGGGCCCTCCTACAATGAGCAGTTCTTC	CASSIAGLAGGPSYNEQFF
TRBV5-4	TRBJ2-3	NA	NA	TGTGCCAGCAGCCTGATTGGGAATACGCAGTATTTT	CASSLIGNTQYF
TRBV11-1	TRBJ2-3	TRBD1	NA	TGTGCCAGCAGCCTAGCGGACAGGGGGAAAGATACGCAGTATTTT	CASSLADRGKDTQYF
TRBV7-2	TRBJ2-5	NA	NA	TGTGCCAGCACCCAGGGAGTTGGTTCGGTTGGGGTCCGGGAGACCCAGTACTTC	CASTQGVGSVGVRETQYF
TRBV11-2	TRBJ2-7	TRBD2	NA	TGTGCCAGCAGCCGCAGCGGGGGGGCCAGCTCCTACGAGCAGTACTTC	CASSRSGGASSYEQYF